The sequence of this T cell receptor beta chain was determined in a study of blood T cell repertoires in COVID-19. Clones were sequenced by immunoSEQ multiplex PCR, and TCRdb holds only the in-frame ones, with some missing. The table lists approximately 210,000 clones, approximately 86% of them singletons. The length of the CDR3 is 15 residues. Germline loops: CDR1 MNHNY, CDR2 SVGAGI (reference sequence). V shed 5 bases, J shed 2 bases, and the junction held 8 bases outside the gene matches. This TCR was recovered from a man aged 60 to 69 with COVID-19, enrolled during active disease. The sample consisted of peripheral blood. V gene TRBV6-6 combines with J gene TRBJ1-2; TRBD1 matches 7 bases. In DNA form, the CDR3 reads TGTGCCAGCAGTGGACAGGCGTCCGGGAACTATGGCTACACCTTC. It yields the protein CASSGQASGNYGYTF.